What follows describes a single TCR beta chain. The data are from a study of blood T cell repertoires in COVID-19. CDR3 length: 15 residues. Germline loops: CDR1 MNHEY, CDR2 SMNVEV (reference sequence). The V gene lost 5 bases and the J gene lost 3 bases, with 16 bases spanning the gap. Sequencing used immunoSEQ multiplex PCR; TCRdb keeps in-frame clones, though not all of them. The table lists some 240,000 clones, roughly 82% of them singletons. The clonotype comes from a man aged 50 to 60 with active or convalescent COVID-19. The sequenced sample consisted of peripheral blood. This sequence joins TRBV27 and TRBJ1-1; D is ambiguous. The CDR3 nucleotides read TGTGCCAGCAGTCTCGCCTCCCGGACTCACACTGAAGCTTTCTTT. This encodes CASSLASRTHTEAFF.